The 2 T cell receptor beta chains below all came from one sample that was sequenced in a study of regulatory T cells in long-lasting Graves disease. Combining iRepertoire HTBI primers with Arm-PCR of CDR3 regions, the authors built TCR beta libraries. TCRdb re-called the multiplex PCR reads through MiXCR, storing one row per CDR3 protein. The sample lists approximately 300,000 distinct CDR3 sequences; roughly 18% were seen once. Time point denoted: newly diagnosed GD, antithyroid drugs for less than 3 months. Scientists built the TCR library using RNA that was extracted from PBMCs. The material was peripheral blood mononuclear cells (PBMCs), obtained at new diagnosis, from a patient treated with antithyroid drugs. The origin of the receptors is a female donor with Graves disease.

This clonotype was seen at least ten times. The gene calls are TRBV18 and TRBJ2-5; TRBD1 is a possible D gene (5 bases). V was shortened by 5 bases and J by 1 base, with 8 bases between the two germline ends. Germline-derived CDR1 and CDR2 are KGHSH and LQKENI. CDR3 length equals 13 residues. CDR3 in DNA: TGTGCCAGCTCAGGGGCCACCCAAGAGACCCAGTACTTC. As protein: CASSGATQETQYF.

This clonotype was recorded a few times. CDR3 bases: TGTGCCCCTGGGTCAGGGGGATTGGACGAGCAGTACTTC. Translation gives CAPGSGGLDEQYF. V and J are TRBV19 and TRBJ2-7, with TRBD1 matching 7 bases. Trimming cost V 11 bases and J 5 bases; bases outside gene matches: 12. The CDR3 totals 13 residues. The germline gives CDR1 LNHDA, CDR2 SQIVND (reference sequence).